A single sample is the source of the 31 T cell receptor beta chains below, sequenced in a study of technical replicates of blood from several donors. TCRdb's copy holds only in-frame clones and misses some; the assay was immunoSEQ multiplex PCR. The repertoire has 80,000 or so clones, roughly 77% of them found once; the top ten carry around 3.9%. Sequenced: PBMCs. The receptors stem from a human donor in good health. Some clones in this sample may be carry-over from other donors' samples.

This clone has more than one count but fewer than ten. The rearrangement uses TRBV4-1 and TRBJ1-2; 8 bases map to TRBD1. V was clipped by 3 bases and J by 2 bases; unmatched bases: 5. CDR3 length: 15 amino acids. CDR1 is MGHRA and CDR2 is YSYEKL in the germline V gene. The CDR3 spells CASSQGTGGNYGYTF. CDR3 DNA sequence: TGCGCCAGCAGCCAGGGAACAGGGGGAAACTATGGCTACACCTTC.

V is TRBV30 and J is TRBJ1-2; D is possibly TRBD1 (6 bases). The CDR3 is 13 amino acids. Trimming removed 5 bases at V and 4 bases at J, with 14 bases between. Germline V gene lookup returns CDR1 GTSNPN and CDR2 SVGIG (reference sequence). This CDR3 reads CAWLKGEGYGYTF. The CDR3 coding sequence is TGTGCCTGGTTAAAGGGGGAAGGCTATGGCTACACCTTC.

V gene TRBV4-2 combines with J gene TRBJ1-1, with D tentatively TRBD1 (6 bases). The CDR3 extends over 17 amino acids. Germline values: CDR1 LGHNA, CDR2 YNFKEQ. Trimming took 1 base from V and 1 from J, leaving 16 bases between them. CDR3 coding DNA: TGTGCCAGCAGCCAAGCTTCGGGGGGCAGGACGAACACTGAAGCTTTCTTT. This translates into CASSQASGGRTNTEAFF.

This chain joins TRBV9 and TRBJ2-1; 8 bases match TRBD2. CDR1 is SGDLS, CDR2 YYNGEE, per germline. This CDR3 has 15 amino acids. V was clipped by 0 bases and J by 4 bases; unmatched bases: 3. CDR3: CASSVVSGSYNEQFF. The CDR3 region has the DNA TGTGCCAGCAGCGTAGTAAGCGGGAGTTACAATGAGCAGTTCTTC.

V usage is TRBV21-1 and J usage is TRBJ1-2; TRBD1 is the table's D call, not checked against the DNA. TRBV21-1 is described as a pseudogene. CDR3 length: 18 amino acids. CDR3 nucleotide sequence: TGTGCCAGCAGCAAAGATATAATTTCGACAGGGGACCCTTATGGCTACACCTTC. Protein product: CASSKDIISTGDPYGYTF.

V usage is TRBV25-1 and J usage is TRBJ2-3, with 11 positions matching TRBD2. Trimming removed 4 bases from V and 2 bases from J; junction bases left unmatched: 2. CDR3 length equals 15 residues. Germline loops: CDR1 MGHDK, CDR2 SYGVNS. The CDR3 reads CASSGTSGSTDTQYF. The DNA of the CDR3 is TGTGCCAGCAGTGGGACTAGCGGGTCCACAGATACGCAGTATTTT.

This chain connects TRBV7-2 to TRBJ1-1; maybe TRBD1 (5 bases). V was shortened by 0 bases and J by 7 bases, with 9 bases between the two germline ends. There are 13 residues in the CDR3. Germline CDR1 and CDR2: SGHTA and FQGNSA. CDR3 bases: TGTGCCAGCAGCTTAGCGTTACAGGTTGAAGCTTTCTTT. This gives the protein CASSLALQVEAFF.

The chain combines TRBV10-2 with TRBJ2-2; 7 bases fit TRBD2. Germline V CDR1 and CDR2: WSHSY, SAAADI. This CDR3 has 16 residues. V was clipped by 0 bases and J by 6 bases; unmatched bases: 7. The CDR3, as DNA: TGCGCCAGCAGTGAGTCAGCGACTAGCTGGGCCGGGGAGCTGTTTTTT. Translation gives CASSESATSWAGELFF.

The rearrangement links TRBV7-6 to TRBJ2-7; 14 nucleotides line up with TRBD2. After removal of 5 bases from V and 1 base from J, the junction contained 4 bases not matched to a gene. CDR1 and CDR2 (germline): SGHVS, FNYEAQ. This CDR3 spans 16 amino acids. The CDR3 protein is CASSARTSGGSYEQYF. CDR3 nucleotides: TGTGCCAGCAGCGCACGGACTAGCGGGGGGTCCTACGAGCAGTACTTC.

The chain links TRBV9 to TRBJ1-1; D ambiguous. V lost 1 base, J lost 3 bases, and 10 bases lay in between. Germline-derived CDR1 and CDR2 are SGDLS and YYNGEE. This CDR3 spans 14 amino acids. The CDR3 protein is CASSVLEDDTEAFF. The CDR3 nucleotides read TGTGCCAGCAGCGTACTAGAAGATGACACTGAAGCTTTCTTT.

This clone was detected a few times. This chain connects TRBV18 to TRBJ2-7, with 7 bases that match TRBD1. Germline V CDR1 and CDR2: KGHSH, LQKENI. This CDR3 comprises 17 residues. Trimming took 3 bases from V and 0 from J; bases not matched to a gene: 11. CDR3 residues: CASSPNRDRVPSYEQYF. The CDR3 DNA is TGTGCCAGCTCACCGAATCGCGACAGGGTTCCCTCCTACGAGCAGTACTTC.

The rearrangement uses TRBV4-3 and TRBJ2-7; 7 bases fit TRBD2. After removal of 3 bases from V and 7 bases from J, the junction contained 0 bases not matched to a gene. Germline V gives CDR1 LGHNA, CDR2 YSLEER. This CDR3 is 11 amino acids long. The CDR3 nucleotides read TGCGCCAGCAGCCACGGGAGGGAGCAGTACTTC. Residues: CASSHGREQYF.

The V gene is TRBV29-1, the J gene TRBJ1-2, with TRBD1 identical over 7 bases. The length of the CDR3 is 14 residues. V was pared by 4 bases and J by 0 bases, with 5 bases of the junction left unmatched. CDR1 is SQVTM, CDR2 ANQGSEA, per germline. The CDR3 reads CSVGDSRPNYGYTF. In nucleotides, the CDR3 is TGCAGCGTTGGGGACAGTCGCCCTAACTATGGCTACACCTTC.

The CDR3 bases are TGTGCCAGTAGTATACCCAGTGGGGGGGAGGGCCCCTACAATGAGCAGTTCTTC. It yields the protein CASSIPSGGEGPYNEQFF. V is TRBV19 and J is TRBJ2-1, with 7 bases matching TRBD2. This CDR3 is built from 18 residues. CDR1 is LNHDA, CDR2 SQIVND, per germline (reference sequence). Unmatched junction bases numbered 12, after V lost 2 bases and J lost 2 bases.

V and J are TRBV9 and TRBJ1-3, with 7 positions matching TRBD1. Per the germline V gene, CDR1 is SGDLS and CDR2 is YYNGEE. This CDR3 region has 16 residues. The junction had 12 bases not matched to a gene; V was cut back by 3 bases and J by 6 bases. CDR3 loop: CASSATTGYTKNTIYF. As DNA, the CDR3 is TGTGCCAGCAGCGCCACGACAGGGTACACGAAAAACACCATATATTTT.

The chain joins TRBV7-9 to TRBJ2-6; 9 bases agree with TRBD1. Unmatched junction bases numbered 11, after V lost 5 bases and J lost 0 bases. Germline assignment: CDR1 SEHNR and CDR2 FQNEAQ (reference sequence). This CDR3 is built from 19 residues. The CDR3 reads CASSPWTGALNSGANVLTF. CDR3 bases: TGTGCCAGCAGCCCCTGGACAGGGGCACTTAACTCTGGGGCCAACGTCCTGACTTTC.

The chain recombines TRBV5-1 with TRBJ1-1; D call uncertain. With 3 bases removed from V and 1 base from J, the gap between germline ends came to 16 bases. Germline V gene sequence: CDR1 SGHRS, CDR2 YFSETQ. The CDR3 has 16 residues. The CDR3 loop reads CASSSQTGSTNTEAFF. DNA for the CDR3: TGCGCCAGCAGCTCGCAAACCGGGTCTACGAACACTGAAGCTTTCTTT.

V gene TRBV2 combines with J gene TRBJ2-3; 14 nucleotides line up with TRBD2. Germline V lookup: CDR1 SNHLY, CDR2 FYNNEI. Trimming at V came to 6 bases and at J to 5 bases, leaving 4 bases not matched to a gene. The CDR3 totals 15 residues. The CDR3 DNA follows: TGTGCCAGCAGGGGACTAGCGGGAGCGAAAGATACGCAGTATTTT. This gives the protein CASRGLAGAKDTQYF.

The chain has TRBV19 and TRBJ2-5; TRBD2 aligns across 10 bases. The V gene's germline CDR1 is LNHDA and CDR2 SQIVND (reference sequence). The ends lost 9 bases at V and 4 bases at J; junction bases unmatched: 11. There are 15 residues in the CDR3. In DNA form, the CDR3 reads TGTGCCAGCGGTCTCGGGGTAGCGGGAGGAGAGACCCAGTACTTC. Encoded protein: CASGLGVAGGETQYF.

The rearrangement links TRBV19 to TRBJ2-7; 11 bases are a match to TRBD1. Germline-derived CDR1 and CDR2 are LNHDA and SQIVND (reference sequence). CDR3 length equals 14 residues. After removal of 4 bases from V and 3 bases from J, the junction contained 2 bases not matched to a gene. Here the CDR3 DNA reads TGTGCCAGTAGTAGGGGACAGGGGGACTACGAGCAGTACTTC. Protein product: CASSRGQGDYEQYF.

This clone has just one count. V gene TRBV7-9 combines with J gene TRBJ2-7; D gene ambiguous. Germline values: CDR1 SEHNR, CDR2 FQNEAQ (reference sequence). The germline V and J ends were trimmed by 0 bases and 2 bases, with 8 bases remaining between them. CDR3 size: 14 residues. The CDR3 nucleotides are TGTGCCAGCAGCTTAGCTAGCCTCCCCTACGAGCAGTACTTC. Translating it yields CASSLASLPYEQYF. The variable domain in full, completed from reference TRBV7-9 and TRBJ2-7, reads DTGVSQNPRHKITKRGQNVTFRCDPISEHNRLYWYRQTLGQGPEFLTYFQNEAQLEKSRLLSDRFSAERPKGSFSTLEIQRTEQGDSAMYLCASSLASLPYEQYFGPGTRLTVT.

The CDR3 sequence: CASSTDRDTQYF. In DNA form, the CDR3 reads TGTGCCAGCAGCACGGACAGAGATACGCAGTATTTT. The chain combines TRBV11-2 with TRBJ2-3; a weak D match, TRBD1 (6 bases). Deletions cut 5 bases from V and 5 bases from J, with 8 bases between. The CDR3 extends over 12 amino acids. Germline V gene sequence: CDR1 SGHAT, CDR2 FQNNGV.

The chain combines TRBV5-1 with TRBJ1-6; TRBD1 is a possible D gene (5 bases). The CDR3 extends over 15 amino acids. The V end lost 0 bases, the J end lost 2 bases, and 6 bases lay between the germline ends. CDR1 and CDR2 (germline): SGHRS, YFSETQ. The CDR3, as DNA: TGCGCCAGCAGCTTGGAGGGGACCTATAATTCACCCCTCCACTTT. This encodes CASSLEGTYNSPLHF.

The chain joins TRBV29-1 to TRBJ2-7, with a weak D call TRBD1 (6 bases). Per the germline V gene, CDR1 is SQVTM and CDR2 is ANQGSEA. The CDR3 is made up of 12 amino acids. With 7 bases removed from V and 2 bases from J, the gap between germline ends came to 12 bases. The CDR3 DNA reads as TGCAGCGCCCGACAGGCCACCTACGAGCAGTACTTC. Amino acids: CSARQATYEQYF.

Here the CDR3 reads CASSMYWQPNEKLFF. In DNA, the CDR3 is TGTGCCAGTAGTATGTATTGGCAACCAAATGAAAAACTGTTTTTT. The chain is built from TRBV19 and TRBJ1-4; D is undetermined. Germline-derived CDR1 and CDR2 are LNHDA and SQIVND (reference sequence). This CDR3 is 15 amino acids long. V was clipped by 3 bases and J by 5 bases, with 13 bases between them.

In this sample, this clone turned up once. The rearrangement uses TRBV27 and TRBJ1-5, with 10 bases aligning to TRBD1. With V trimmed by 5 bases and J by 6 bases, 4 bases remained unmatched. Germline V gene sequence: CDR1 MNHEY, CDR2 SMNVEV (reference sequence). The CDR3 runs 14 residues. In nucleotides, the CDR3 is TGTGCCAGCAGTCTCCGGGACAGGGGTCAGCCCCAGCATTTT. This codes for CASSLRDRGQPQHF.

This chain uses TRBV7-9 with TRBJ2-7; D perhaps matches TRBD2 (6 bases). Germline CDR1 reads SEHNR; CDR2 reads FQNEAQ (reference sequence). With 1 base removed from V and 0 bases from J, the gap between germline ends came to 10 bases. The CDR3 sequence is 15 residues long. In DNA form, the CDR3 reads TGTGCCAGCAGCTTAGAACTAGCCGGCTCCTACGAGCAGTACTTC. Translation: CASSLELAGSYEQYF.

A single count supports this clone. The rearrangement joins TRBV9 to TRBJ2-2, with TRBD1 identical over 9 bases. CDR3 length: 16 amino acids. After removal of 3 bases from V and 5 bases from J, the junction contained 8 bases not matched to a gene. Germline CDR1 reads SGDLS; CDR2 reads YYNGEE. The CDR3 DNA reads TGTGCCAGCAGCGCCCCCCGACAGGGGGGAACCGGGGAGCTGTTTTTT. Translated: CASSAPRQGGTGELFF.

The V and J genes are TRBV25-1 and TRBJ2-7; no clear D. This CDR3 spans 13 amino acids. Germline V CDR1 and CDR2: MGHDK, SYGVNS. V was cut by 3 bases and J by 0 bases, with 6 bases left in between. CDR3 in DNA: TGTGCCAGCAGTGATCGGTACTCCTACGAGCAGTACTTC. This sequence encodes CASSDRYSYEQYF.

This chain joins TRBV7-2 and TRBJ2-7, with D possibly being TRBD1 (6 bases). The CDR3 is 14 amino acids. The V end lost 1 base, the J end lost 4 bases, and 11 bases lay between the germline ends. Looked up from germline, CDR1 is SGHTA and CDR2 is FQGNSA. In nucleotides, the CDR3 is TGTGCCAGCAGCTTAGGCAGGGGAAGTTACGAGCAGTACTTC. Protein: CASSLGRGSYEQYF.

This clone was counted once. This CDR3 is CASSQELGDTEAFF. CDR3 in DNA: TGTGCCAGCAGCCAGGAACTGGGAGACACTGAAGCTTTCTTT. The chain carries TRBV14 and TRBJ1-1, with D unclear. This CDR3 comprises 14 residues. CDR1 is SGHDN and CDR2 is FVKESK in the germline V gene. V lost 3 bases and J lost 3, with 11 bases in between.